This is a list of T cell receptor beta chains from one sample in a study of shared clonotypes between healthy human individuals. This table comes from immunoSEQ multiplex PCR, and its TCRdb copy is limited to in-frame clones, with some not included. This table has some 450,000 clones, roughly three quarters appearing once. Sequencing input: PBMCs. The receptors derive from a woman in her 40s in good health. Some clones in this sample may be carry-over from other donors' samples. Each CDR3 is given with its conserved first and last residue. The D gene is left open where the match is weak. Some rows have no size entry. The others give once, few or many, or a class for an expanded clone.

d_call j_call clone_size v_call cdr3_nt cdr3_aa
TRBD1 TRBJ2-1 - TRBV27 TGTGCCAGCAGTTTATCCCGGGACAGCCATGAGCAGTTCTTC CASSLSRDSHEQFF
- TRBJ1-5 few TRBV5-8 TGTGCCAGCAGCCCGGACAGCCTGTGGCAGCCCCAGCATTTT CASSPDSLWQPQHF
- TRBJ2-1 - TRBV28 TGTGCCAGCAGTGCTATCTATGAGCAGTTCTTC CASSAIYEQFF
TRBD2 TRBJ2-3 - TRBV7-7 TGTGCTAGCAGCCAACTAGCGGGAGGGACAGATACGCAGTATTTT CASSQLAGGTDTQYF
TRBD2 TRBJ2-7 - TRBV29-1 TGCAGCGTTCGGCCAGGACTAGCCTACGAGCAGTACTTC CSVRPGLAYEQYF
TRBD2 TRBJ2-1 - TRBV18 TGTGCCAGCTCACCTGGACTAGGGACTTCCTACAATGAGCAGTTCTTC CASSPGLGTSYNEQFF
- TRBJ2-7 - TRBV29-1 TGCAGCGTCCGCTCCTTTCTTAGCGGCTCCTACGAGCAGTACTTC CSVRSFLSGSYEQYF
- TRBJ2-3 - TRBV7-2 TGTGCCAGCAGTACAAGATTTAGCACAGATACGCAGTATTTT CASSTRFSTDTQYF
- TRBJ1-4 many TRBV28 TGTGCCAGCAGTCCACGGACGGGAAAAAATGAAAAACTGTTTTTT CASSPRTGKNEKLFF
- TRBJ1-2 - TRBV4-3 TGCGCCAGCAGCCAAGATATTCAAACAGATGGCTACACCTTC CASSQDIQTDGYTF
- TRBJ2-7 - TRBV27 TGTGCCAGCAGTTTAAGACTCAGGACGGGGGAGCAGTACTTC CASSLRLRTGEQYF
- TRBJ1-2 few TRBV2 TGTGCCACCAGCCCCGATTCTAACTATGGCTACACCTTC CATSPDSNYGYTF
TRBD2 TRBJ2-3 - TRBV27 TGTGCCAGCAGCAGTGGGACTAGCGGGGTTCGGAATACGCAGTATTTT CASSSGTSGVRNTQYF
TRBD1 TRBJ1-2 - TRBV9 TGTGCCAGCAGCGTAGGTGGGGACAGGGTTTATGGCTACACCTTC CASSVGGDRVYGYTF
- TRBJ2-3 - TRBV13 TGTGCCAGCAGCTTTTATCCGGAGAGGACAGATACGCAGTATTTT CASSFYPERTDTQYF
TRBD2 TRBJ2-7 few TRBV2 TGTGCCGGTCGCCCCGCTAGCGGGAGTTACGAGCAGTACTTC CAGRPASGSYEQYF
TRBD2 TRBJ2-3 many TRBV9 TGTGCCAGCAGCGGAGCGGGAGCTAGCACAGATACGCAGTATTTT CASSGAGASTDTQYF
- TRBJ2-1 - TRBV11-2 TGTGCCAGCAGCTTATATGCGGGGCGCGGGGAGCAGTTCTTC CASSLYAGRGEQFF
TRBD1 TRBJ1-2 - TRBV30 TGTGCCTGGAGTGTACGGGCAGGGGGCCGCTATGGCTACACCTTC CAWSVRAGGRYGYTF
- TRBJ2-1 once TRBV7-2 TGTGCCAGCAGCTTAGCGAGCCGGGCCAAAACTCCGAGGGGTCGCTCCTACAATGAGCAGTTCTTC CASSLASRAKTPRGRSYNEQFF